This T cell receptor beta chain was retrieved from a study of T cells in women clearing cervical HPV infection. Findings and caveats of the study: Controls had more TRBV6-7 (0.16%) than cases (approximately 0.11%).

In the case of this clone: Its specificity is unknown. The read gets to within 3 residues of the CDR3 end, and the germline J gene fills in the rest.

The CDR3 spans 14 residues. CDR1 GTSNPN and CDR2 SVGIG come from the germline V gene (reference sequence). With V trimmed by 4 bases and J by 2 bases, 8 bases remained unmatched. Sequencing was performed with immunoSEQ multiplex PCR; in TCRdb, only in-frame clones are kept and a portion is missing. The listing records roughly 42,000 clones. Input material: blood buffy coat. The clonotype comes from a woman between 18 and 75 years old with a cervical HPV16 infection that either progressed to CIN3+ or cleared (not recorded which). V gene TRBV30 combines with J gene TRBJ2-7; 7 bases are a match to TRBD2. The CDR3 reads CAWNRASGTYEQYF. CDR3 DNA, as far as it was read: TGTGCCTGGAATCGGGCTAGCGGAACCTACGAG.